The entry that follows covers one T cell receptor beta chain sequence. With a much larger clone just one base away, this may be a read error. Individuals selected for sequencing had exhibited CD8+CD57+ cell expansion on flow cytometry. The cohort consisted entirely of patients having severe acquired aplastic anemia. By the time of blood sampling, patients had still received no therapy. These data come from a study of CD8+CD57+ T cells in acquired aplastic anemia. The template for TCR beta VDJ and CDR3 sequence profiling was genomic DNA. TCRdb recomputed calls from the reads with MiXCR, one row per CDR3 protein. The sample includes around 200,000 distinct CDR3 sequences, less than 50% of them seen just once. Germline CDR1 SGHTA, CDR2 FQGNSA. This CDR3 is 15 amino acids long.

This receptor was identified in a human donor with aplastic anemia. The chain couples TRBV7-2 to TRBJ1-2; 7 positions agree with TRBD1. Sample: sorted CD4+, CD8+, or CD8+CD57+ T cells (not recorded which) from PBMCs. In DNA, the CDR3 is TGTGCCAACAGCTTAGCGGGCCAGGGGGGTTATGGCTACACCTTC. This sequence encodes CANSLAGQGGYGYTF. Full variable domain (outside the CDR3, taken from reference TRBV7-2 and TRBJ1-2): GAGVSQSPSNKVTEKGKDVELRCDPISGHTALYWYRQSLGQGLEFLIYFQGNSAPDKSGLPSDRFSAERTGGSVSTLTIQRTQQEDSAVYLCANSLAGQGGYGYTFGSGTRLTVV.